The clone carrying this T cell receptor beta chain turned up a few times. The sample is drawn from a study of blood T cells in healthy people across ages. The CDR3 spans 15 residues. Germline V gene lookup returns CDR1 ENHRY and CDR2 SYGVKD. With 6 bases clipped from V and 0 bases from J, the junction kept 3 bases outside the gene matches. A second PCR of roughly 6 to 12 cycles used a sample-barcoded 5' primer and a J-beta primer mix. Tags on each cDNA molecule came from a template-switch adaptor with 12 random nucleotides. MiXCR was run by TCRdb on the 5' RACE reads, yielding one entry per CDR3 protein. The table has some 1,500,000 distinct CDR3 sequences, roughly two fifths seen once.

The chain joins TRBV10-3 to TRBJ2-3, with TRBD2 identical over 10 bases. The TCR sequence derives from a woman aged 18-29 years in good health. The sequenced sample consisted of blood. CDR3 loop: CAISGLAASTDTQYF. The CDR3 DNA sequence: TGTGCCATCAGCGGACTAGCGGCCAGCACAGATACGCAGTATTTT.